One sample yielded the 26 T cell receptor beta chains listed below, sequenced in a study of blood T cell repertoires in COVID-19. Only in-frame clones appear in the TCRdb table, and some are missing; sequencing was by immunoSEQ multiplex PCR. Of about 73,000 clones in the sample, 60% to 80% were seen once. Sequencing was carried out using peripheral blood. These receptors were taken from a man aged 70 or older with COVID-19, enrolled during active disease.

This clone was seen a few times. V and J are TRBV7-9 and TRBJ1-2; TRBD1 agrees at 11 bases. The germline CDR1 and CDR2 sequences are SEHNR and FQNEAQ (reference sequence). The ends lost 6 bases at V and 7 bases at J; junction bases unmatched: 7. The CDR3 runs 14 residues. The CDR3 protein is CASSRGTGGSGYTF. The CDR3 DNA is TGTGCCAGCAGTCGCGGGACAGGGGGTTCTGGCTACACCTTC. Complete variable domain (other parts from reference TRBV7-9 and TRBJ1-2): DTGVSQNPRHKITKRGQNVTFRCDPISEHNRLYWYRQTLGQGPEFLTYFQNEAQLEKSRLLSDRFSAERPKGSFSTLEIQRTEQGDSAMYLCASSRGTGGSGYTFGSGTRLTVV.

This clone occurred once. The rearrangement joins TRBV5-1 to TRBJ1-5; D gene ambiguous. The CDR3 totals 16 residues. V was shortened by 0 bases and J by 2 bases, with 12 bases between the two germline ends. Germline V gene data show CDR1 as SGHRS and CDR2 as YFSETQ. CDR3 residues: CASSLGFGEGNQPQHF. The CDR3 DNA reads as TGCGCCAGCAGCTTGGGTTTCGGGGAAGGCAATCAGCCCCAGCATTTT.

J is TRBJ1-6 and V is TRBV5-6; possible D gene TRBD1, 6 bases. The CDR3 contains 16 residues. From germline, CDR1 is SGHDT and CDR2 YYEEEE. The ends were cut back, 0 bases at V and 6 bases at J, with 13 bases in the middle. CDR3 sequence (DNA): TGTGCCAGCAGCTTGGGAATGGCAGGGGCTAATTCACCCCTCCACTTT. Its translation is CASSLGMAGANSPLHF.

The chain combines TRBV24-1 with TRBJ1-1, with 10 bases that match TRBD1. The CDR3 contains 17 residues. Unmatched junction bases numbered 5, after V lost 2 bases and J lost 0 bases. The germline CDR1 and CDR2 sequences are KGHDR and SFDVKD. CDR3 loop: CATSDSRTGGMNTEAFF. CDR3 sequence (DNA): TGTGCCACCAGTGATTCCCGGACAGGGGGTATGAACACTGAAGCTTTCTTT.

The V call is TRBV5-6, the J call TRBJ2-7, with TRBD2 matching 8 bases. The CDR3 runs 15 residues. V shed 4 bases and J 3 bases; nucleotides not matched to a gene: 9. The germline V gene has CDR1 SGHDT and CDR2 YYEEEE. The CDR3 DNA is TGTGCCAGCAGCCTCTGGGGAGCGGGAGTCTACGAGCAGTACTTC. Its protein product is CASSLWGAGVYEQYF.

The chain joins TRBV18 to TRBJ1-1; 12 nucleotides match TRBD1. V shed 6 bases, J shed 5 bases, and the junction held 13 bases outside the gene matches. The CDR3 is 17 amino acids. The germline V gene has CDR1 KGHSH and CDR2 LQKENI. Here the CDR3 reads CASSPLGTGGFGTEAFF. In DNA form, the CDR3 reads TGTGCCAGCTCTCCCCTGGGGACAGGGGGCTTCGGGACTGAAGCTTTCTTT.

This chain links TRBV6-5 with TRBJ2-4, with D unclear. Trimming removed 6 bases from V and 7 bases from J, with 4 bases in between. Germline CDR1 reads MNHEY; CDR2 reads SVGAGI. The CDR3 contains 10 residues. CDR3 sequence: CASRENIQYF. CDR3 coding DNA: TGTGCCAGCAGGGAGAACATTCAGTACTTC.

J is TRBJ1-2 and V is TRBV19; 9 bases agree with TRBD1. CDR1 is LNHDA, CDR2 SQIVND, per germline (reference sequence). The length of the CDR3 is 14 residues. Trimming cost V 3 bases and J 4 bases; bases outside gene matches: 3. The CDR3 loop reads CASSMDRGSYGYTF. The CDR3 nucleotides read TGTGCCAGTAGTATGGACAGGGGATCCTATGGCTACACCTTC.

The gene calls are TRBV27 and TRBJ2-5; unclear D gene. The CDR3 is made up of 14 amino acids. CDR1 is MNHEY and CDR2 is SMNVEV in the germline V gene (reference sequence). V lost 3 bases and J 1 base, leaving 9 bases between the germline ends. CDR3 region: CASSLTSPQETQYF. The DNA for the CDR3 is TGTGCCAGCAGTTTGACATCACCCCAAGAGACCCAGTACTTC.

The V and J genes are TRBV5-5 and TRBJ2-1, with TRBD1 matching over 9 bases. V was pared by 3 bases and J by 5 bases, with 3 bases of the junction left unmatched. CDR1 is SGHKS, CDR2 YYEKEE, per germline (reference sequence). The CDR3 totals 14 residues. The CDR3 is CASSSGTGNNEQFF. The CDR3 nucleotides read TGTGCCAGCAGCTCCGGGACAGGGAACAATGAGCAGTTCTTC.

The chain joins TRBV6-1 to TRBJ2-7; no clear D. Trimming stripped 1 base from V and 3 bases from J, with 10 bases between. This CDR3 comprises 14 residues. CDR1 MNHNS and CDR2 SASEGT come from the germline V gene. CDR3 amino acids: CASSEGSVLYEQYF. CDR3 in DNA: TGTGCCAGCAGTGAAGGGAGCGTTCTCTACGAGCAGTACTTC.

This clone has just a few counts. This chain links TRBV18 with TRBJ2-6; weak D call: TRBD1 (6 bases). This CDR3 has 16 amino acids. Germline V lookup: CDR1 KGHSH, CDR2 LQKENI. The V end was cut by 3 bases, the J end by 1 base, with 10 bases between. The CDR3, as DNA: TGTGCCAGCTCACCGCTACAGGGATCTGGGGCCAACGTCCTGACTTTC. Translated, it gives CASSPLQGSGANVLTF.

This clone occurred once. The chain has TRBV2 and TRBJ2-1, with a weak D call TRBD2 (6 bases). The V and J ends lost 6 bases and 0 bases respectively, with 12 bases between them. This CDR3 has 15 amino acids. Germline assignment: CDR1 SNHLY and CDR2 FYNNEI. The chain's CDR3 is CASSGGRSSYNEQFF. The CDR3, as DNA: TGTGCCAGCAGCGGTGGGAGGAGCTCCTACAATGAGCAGTTCTTC. Full variable domain (missing parts from reference TRBV2 and TRBJ2-1): EPEVTQTPSHQVTQMGQEVILRCVPISNHLYFYWYRQILGQKVEFLVSFYNNEISEKSEIFDDQFSVERPDGSNFTLKIRSTKLEDSAMYFCASSGGRSSYNEQFFGPGTRLTVL.

This chain links TRBV5-6 with TRBJ2-3; perhaps TRBD1 as D (6 bases). Trimming took 3 bases from V and 4 from J, leaving 12 bases between them. The CDR3 consists of 14 residues. Germline values: CDR1 SGHDT, CDR2 YYEEEE. DNA for the CDR3: TGTGCCAGCAGCTCCACACAGGGTTCAGATACGCAGTATTTT. Translated: CASSSTQGSDTQYF.

The rearrangement joins TRBV7-2 to TRBJ2-7; D not certain. The CDR3 has 14 amino acids. V was shortened by 2 bases and J by 5 bases, with 13 bases between the two germline ends. Per the germline V gene, CDR1 is SGHTA and CDR2 is FQGNSA. CDR3 in amino acids: CASSLNYNPHEQYF. In DNA form, the CDR3 reads TGTGCCAGCAGCTTAAACTACAATCCCCACGAGCAGTACTTC. Drawing the rest from reference TRBV7-2 and TRBJ2-7, the complete variable domain is GAGVSQSPSNKVTEKGKDVELRCDPISGHTALYWYRQSLGQGLEFLIYFQGNSAPDKSGLPSDRFSAERTGGSVSTLTIQRTQQEDSAVYLCASSLNYNPHEQYFGPGTRLTVT.

The J gene is TRBJ2-1, the V gene TRBV7-2; D is uncertain. V was cut by 2 bases and J by 3 bases, with 5 bases left in between. The length of the CDR3 is 13 residues. Germline V lookup: CDR1 SGHTA, CDR2 FQGNSA. The CDR3 bases are TGTGCCAGCAGCTTAACTAACTACAATGAGCAGTTCTTC. Amino acids: CASSLTNYNEQFF.

The V and J genes are TRBV3-1 (or the pseudogene TRBV3-2) and TRBJ2-1; 8 bases are shared with TRBD2. The CDR3 extends over 12 amino acids. V lost 2 bases and J lost 15; bases outside the gene matches: 6. Looked up from germline, CDR1 is LGHDT and CDR2 is YNNKEL (reference sequence). CDR3 sequence reads: CASSQSGLATFF. As DNA, the CDR3 is TGTGCCAGCAGCCAATCTGGACTAGCAACGTTCTTC.

This chain connects TRBV27 to TRBJ2-7, with TRBD1 identical over 7 bases. V dropped 6 bases and J dropped 5; count of bases not matched to a gene: 7. Per the germline V gene, CDR1 is MNHEY and CDR2 is SMNVEV (reference sequence). The CDR3 contains 13 residues. The CDR3 here is CASSYDRVDEQYF. Written as DNA, the CDR3 is TGTGCCAGCAGCTACGACAGGGTGGACGAGCAGTACTTC.

The CDR3 sequence is CASSVSSGSWETQYF. The DNA of the CDR3 is TGCGCCAGCAGCGTCTCTAGCGGGAGTTGGGAGACCCAGTACTTC. This sequence joins TRBV5-1 and TRBJ2-5; 10 bases map to TRBD2. Unmatched junction bases numbered 8, after V lost 4 bases and J lost 5 bases. The CDR3 covers 15 residues. Germline lookup yields CDR1 SGHRS and CDR2 YFSETQ.

J is TRBJ2-1 and V is TRBV27; D gene ambiguous. This CDR3 has 12 amino acids. The ends were cut back, 4 bases at V and 4 bases at J, with 5 bases in the middle. CDR1 is MNHEY and CDR2 is SMNVEV in the germline V gene (reference sequence). The CDR3 DNA is TGTGCCAGCAGTTCTCTTTACAATGAGCAGTTCTTC. Amino acid sequence: CASSSLYNEQFF.

CDR3 residues: CASSKNSGTAFQETQYF. CDR3 bases: TGTGCCAGTAGTAAGAACTCCGGGACAGCTTTTCAAGAGACCCAGTACTTC. The chain combines TRBV19 with TRBJ2-5, with 7 bases lining up with TRBD1. Germline trimming cut 4 bases from V and 2 bases from J; bases unmatched to any gene: 13. CDR1 LNHDA and CDR2 SQIVND come from the germline V gene (reference sequence). CDR3 length equals 17 residues.

The CDR3 sequence: CASRQDSGNNYEQYF. The CDR3 DNA is TGTGCCAGCAGGCAGGATAGCGGGAATAATTACGAGCAGTACTTC. The chain employs TRBV28 and TRBJ2-7, with TRBD2 matching 8 bases. The CDR3 has 15 amino acids. V shed 6 bases and J 4 bases; nucleotides not matched to a gene: 11. Looked up from germline, CDR1 is MDHEN and CDR2 is SYDVKM.

This sequence joins TRBV5-6 and TRBJ2-7; possible D gene TRBD2, 5 bases. The CDR3 runs 13 residues. Germline CDR1 is SGHDT and CDR2 is YYEEEE. The ends were cut back, 2 bases at V and 6 bases at J, with 12 bases in the middle. The CDR3 loop reads CASSFAGEGEQYF. Written as DNA, the CDR3 is TGTGCCAGCAGCTTTGCCGGGGAAGGCGAGCAGTACTTC.

This sequence joins TRBV5-1 and TRBJ1-3; 12 bases match TRBD1. V was pared by 4 bases and J by 4 bases, with 6 bases of the junction left unmatched. The germline V gene encodes CDR1 SGHRS and CDR2 YFSETQ. The CDR3 loop spans 16 amino acids. This CDR3 is CASSPGDRGPGNTIYF. The CDR3 DNA sequence: TGCGCCAGCAGCCCGGGGGACAGGGGGCCAGGAAACACCATATATTTT.

V usage is TRBV5-8 and J usage is TRBJ2-3, with TRBD2 identical over 12 bases. V lost 3 bases and J lost 3; bases outside the gene matches: 2. From germline, CDR1 is SGHTS and CDR2 YDEGEE. This CDR3 has 15 amino acids. The CDR3 loop is CASSSSGRGTDTQYF. CDR3 in DNA: TGTGCCAGCAGCTCTAGCGGGAGGGGGACAGATACGCAGTATTTT.

The CDR3 coding sequence is TGTGCCAGCAGTTACCGGACAGGACGGCTGAATTCACCCCTCCACTTT. This sequence encodes CASSYRTGRLNSPLHF. V usage is TRBV6-5 and J usage is TRBJ1-6; 7 bases match TRBD1. The CDR3 covers 16 residues. Germline assignment: CDR1 MNHEY and CDR2 SVGAGI. V lost 2 bases to trimming and J lost 7 bases; unmatched junction nucleotides: 8.